These T cell receptor beta chains were read from a single sample in a study of graft-versus-host responses after intestinal transplantation. Some clones are missing from TCRdb's copy, which holds only in-frame ones; the method was immunoSEQ multiplex PCR. Among some 20,000 clones, around 72% were seen once, and the ten largest hold less than 10%. The sample was ileum tissue, taken approximately 3 weeks after intestinal transplant. These receptors were collected from a human patient who received an intestinal transplant, so some T cells may come from the graft donor. CDR3s include the opening cysteine and the closing phenylalanine or tryptophan. Each record gives: J gene, D gene, clone size, V gene, CDR3 DNA, CDR3 protein. A D gene is named only where the DNA matches it firmly. Rows may omit the clone size; those that give it use once, few, many or a size class.

TRBJ1-2,.,.,TRBV7-3,TGTGCCAGCAGCTCGGACAGACATGGCTACACCTTC,CASSSDRHGYTF
TRBJ2-1,TRBD2,few,TRBV28,TGTGCCAGCAGTTTATGGAGTGGGGGGGTTAGCTCCTACAATGAGCAGTTCTTC,CASSLWSGGVSSYNEQFF
TRBJ2-7,TRBD1,.,TRBV27,TGTGCCAGCAGTTTCGGGGCAGGGGGCCTCTACGAGCAGTACTTC,CASSFGAGGLYEQYF
TRBJ1-6,TRBD1,.,TRBV19,TGTGCCAGTAGTGTCACGACAGGGGTTGGTTCACCCCTCCACTTT,CASSVTTGVGSPLHF
TRBJ2-1,.,.,TRBV30,TGTGCCTGGATCCCCTTCCCACGGAGCTCCTACAATGAGCAGTTCTTC,CAWIPFPRSSYNEQFF
TRBJ1-3,TRBD1,once,TRBV6-6,TGTGCCAGCAGCCTGACAGGGGTAGGAAACACCATATATTTT,CASSLTGVGNTIYF
TRBJ1-6,TRBD1,.,TRBV7-9,TGTGCCAGCAGCTTGGGACAGGGATATTCACCCCTCCACTTT,CASSLGQGYSPLHF
TRBJ2-1,TRBD2,.,TRBV19,TGTGCCAGTAGACCACTAGCGGGGTACAATGAGCAGTTCTTC,CASRPLAGYNEQFF
TRBJ1-1,TRBD1,.,TRBV6-5,TGTGCCAGCGGGGACAGGGATGAAGCTTTCTTT,CASGDRDEAFF
TRBJ1-5,TRBD1,.,TRBV6-1,TGTGCCAGCAGTGAATCGGGACAGGTCGAAAATCAGCCCCAGCATTTT,CASSESGQVENQPQHF
TRBJ2-7,TRBD2,.,TRBV27,TGTGCCAGCAGTTTATCCCTCGGGGGGAGCTCCTACGAGCAGTACTTC,CASSLSLGGSSYEQYF
TRBJ2-1,.,.,TRBV6-5,TGTGCCAGCAGTTACCGGCTAGTGCAGTTCTTC,CASSYRLVQFF
TRBJ2-7,.,once,TRBV4-2,TGTGCCAGCAGCCAAACCTCAGTCAGCGGAACCTCCTACGAGCAGTACTTC,CASSQTSVSGTSYEQYF
TRBJ2-1,TRBD2,.,TRBV7-9,TGTGCCAGCAGCTTAGCTAGCGGGGGGGCCCATAGCTCCTACAATGAGCAGTTCTTC,CASSLASGGAHSSYNEQFF
TRBJ1-4,TRBD1,.,TRBV13,TGTGCCAGCAGCTCCGGACAGGGCTTGGGTGAAAAACTGTTTTTT,CASSSGQGLGEKLFF
TRBJ2-7,TRBD1,.,TRBV5-1,TGCGCCAGCAGCATTGGGACAGGGGGACACGAGCAGTACTTC,CASSIGTGGHEQYF
TRBJ1-2,.,.,TRBV6-1,TGTGCCAGCGTCGGGACTGACTATGGCTACACCTTC,CASVGTDYGYTF
TRBJ2-3,.,.,TRBV5-1,TGCGCCAGCAGCCTGCTCCTAGTCGGGTGGCACACAGATACGCAGTATTTT,CASSLLLVGWHTDTQYF
TRBJ1-1,TRBD1,.,TRBV5-1,TGCGCCAACAGAATACAGGGGATCATGAACACTGAAGCTTTCTTT,CANRIQGIMNTEAFF
TRBJ2-7,TRBD1,.,TRBV14,TGTGCCAGCAGCCGATTAGGACAGGGAGAGTGGTACGAGCAGTACTTC,CASSRLGQGEWYEQYF
TRBJ2-7,TRBD2,.,TRBV5-1,TGCGCCAGCAGCTCCCGACTAGCGGGGAACTCCTACGAGCAGTACTTC,CASSSRLAGNSYEQYF
TRBJ2-7,.,.,TRBV30,TGTGCCTGGAGTGTATCAGTTTACGAGCAGTACTTC,CAWSVSVYEQYF
TRBJ1-1,.,.,TRBV27,TGTGCCAGCAGTTACAGGGTAGACGGCACTGAAGCTTTCTTT,CASSYRVDGTEAFF
TRBJ2-2,.,.,TRBV5-6,TGTGCCAGCAGCTTGCAAGGGGCCACCGGGGAGCTGTTTTTT,CASSLQGATGELFF
TRBJ2-7,TRBD1,.,TRBV9,TGTGCCAGCAGCACCGACAGGGTATCCTACGAGCAGTACTTC,CASSTDRVSYEQYF
TRBJ1-2,.,.,TRBV4-1,TGCGCCAGCAGCCAAGCAGGGTATTTGGGGAACTATGGCTACACCTTC,CASSQAGYLGNYGYTF
TRBJ2-1,TRBD2,.,TRBV7-3,TGTGCCAGCAGCTTTGGCGGGGGTTCAGATGAGCAGTTCTTC,CASSFGGGSDEQFF
TRBJ2-1,TRBD2,few,TRBV6-6,TGTGCCAGCAGTTGGGGGGGGATTCACAATGAGCAGTTCTTC,CASSWGGIHNEQFF
TRBJ2-5,.,.,TRBV6-5,TGTGCCAGCAATTGGGCTGACACCCAGTACTTC,CASNWADTQYF
TRBJ1-1,.,.,TRBV7-9,TGTGCCAGCAGGCAGGATGGGACTGAAGCTTTCTTT,CASRQDGTEAFF
TRBJ2-6,.,once,TRBV6-6,TGTGCCAGCAGTTACATCTACTCTGGGGCCAACGTCCTGACTTTC,CASSYIYSGANVLTF
TRBJ1-1,.,once,TRBV7-9,TGTGCCAGCAGCCATCATCCCCGGGGTTGGAACACTGAAGCTTTCTTT,CASSHHPRGWNTEAFF